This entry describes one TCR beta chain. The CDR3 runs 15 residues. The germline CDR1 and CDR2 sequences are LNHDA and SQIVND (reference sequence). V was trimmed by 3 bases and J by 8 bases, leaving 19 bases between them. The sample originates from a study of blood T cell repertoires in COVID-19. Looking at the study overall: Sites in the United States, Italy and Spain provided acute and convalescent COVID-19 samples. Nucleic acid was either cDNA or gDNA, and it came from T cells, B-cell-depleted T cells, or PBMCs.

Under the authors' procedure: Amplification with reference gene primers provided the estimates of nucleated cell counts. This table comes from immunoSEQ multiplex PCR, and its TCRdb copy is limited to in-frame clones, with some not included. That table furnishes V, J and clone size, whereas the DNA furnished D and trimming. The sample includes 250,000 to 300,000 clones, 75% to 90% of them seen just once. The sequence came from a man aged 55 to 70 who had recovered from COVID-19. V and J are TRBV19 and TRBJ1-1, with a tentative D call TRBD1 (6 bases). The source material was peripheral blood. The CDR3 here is CASSIVAGTLKEAFF. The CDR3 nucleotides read TGTGCCAGTAGTATCGTCGCCGGGACACTGAAAGAAGCTTTCTTT.